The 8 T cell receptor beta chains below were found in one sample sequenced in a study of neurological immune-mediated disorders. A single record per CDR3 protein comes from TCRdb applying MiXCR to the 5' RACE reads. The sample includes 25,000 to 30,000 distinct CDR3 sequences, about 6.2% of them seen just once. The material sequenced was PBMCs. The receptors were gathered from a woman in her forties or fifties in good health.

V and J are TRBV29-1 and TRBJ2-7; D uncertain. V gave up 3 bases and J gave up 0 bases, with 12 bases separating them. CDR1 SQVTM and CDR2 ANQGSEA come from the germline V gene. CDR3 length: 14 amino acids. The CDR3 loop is CSVDSGSGSYEQYF. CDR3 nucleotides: TGCAGCGTTGACTCTGGATCCGGCTCCTACGAGCAGTACTTC.

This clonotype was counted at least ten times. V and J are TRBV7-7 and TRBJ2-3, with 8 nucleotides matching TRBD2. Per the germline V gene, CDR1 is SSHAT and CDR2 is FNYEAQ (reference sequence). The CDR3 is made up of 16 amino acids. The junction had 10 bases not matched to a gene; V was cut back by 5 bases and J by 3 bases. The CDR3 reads CASSPGLSGDTDTQYF. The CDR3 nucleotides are TGTGCCAGCAGCCCAGGCCTTAGCGGGGATACAGATACGCAGTATTTT.

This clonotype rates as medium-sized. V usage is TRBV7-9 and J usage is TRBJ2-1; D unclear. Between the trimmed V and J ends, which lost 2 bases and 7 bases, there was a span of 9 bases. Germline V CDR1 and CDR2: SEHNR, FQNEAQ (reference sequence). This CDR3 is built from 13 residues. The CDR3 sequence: CASSLSAENEQFF. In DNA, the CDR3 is TGTGCCAGCAGCTTATCCGCCGAAAATGAGCAGTTCTTC.

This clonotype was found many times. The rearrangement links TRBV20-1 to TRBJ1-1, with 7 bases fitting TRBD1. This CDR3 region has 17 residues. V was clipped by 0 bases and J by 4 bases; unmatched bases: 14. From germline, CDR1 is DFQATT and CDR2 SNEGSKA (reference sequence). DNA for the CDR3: TGCAGTGCTAGAGATTTAGGACAGACAGGGTTGGGCACTGAAGCTTTCTTT. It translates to CSARDLGQTGLGTEAFF.

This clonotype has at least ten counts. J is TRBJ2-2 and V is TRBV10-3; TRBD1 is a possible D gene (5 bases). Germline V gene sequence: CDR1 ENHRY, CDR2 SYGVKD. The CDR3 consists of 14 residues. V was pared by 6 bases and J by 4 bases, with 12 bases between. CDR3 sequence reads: CAIRISGSTGELFF. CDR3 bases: TGTGCCATCAGAATATCAGGGTCCACCGGGGAGCTGTTTTTT.

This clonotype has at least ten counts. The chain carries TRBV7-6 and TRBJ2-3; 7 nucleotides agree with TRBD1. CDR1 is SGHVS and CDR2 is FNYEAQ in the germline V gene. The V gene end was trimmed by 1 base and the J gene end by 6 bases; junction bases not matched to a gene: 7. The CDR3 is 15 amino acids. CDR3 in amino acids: CASSLVATGLDTQYF. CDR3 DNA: TGTGCCAGCAGCTTAGTTGCGACAGGGCTGGATACGCAGTATTTT. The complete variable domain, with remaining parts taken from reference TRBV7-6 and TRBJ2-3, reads GAGVSQSPRYKVTKRGQDVALRCDPISGHVSLYWYRQALGQGPEFLTYFNYEAQQDKSGLPNDRFSAERPEGSISTLTIQRTEQRDSAMYRCASSLVATGLDTQYFGPGTRLTVL.

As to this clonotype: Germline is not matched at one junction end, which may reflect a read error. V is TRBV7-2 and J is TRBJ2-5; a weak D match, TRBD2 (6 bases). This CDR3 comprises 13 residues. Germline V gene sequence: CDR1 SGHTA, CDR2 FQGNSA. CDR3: CANSTSSEETQYF. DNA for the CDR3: TGTGCCAACAGCACATCTAGCGAGGAGACCCAGTACTTC.

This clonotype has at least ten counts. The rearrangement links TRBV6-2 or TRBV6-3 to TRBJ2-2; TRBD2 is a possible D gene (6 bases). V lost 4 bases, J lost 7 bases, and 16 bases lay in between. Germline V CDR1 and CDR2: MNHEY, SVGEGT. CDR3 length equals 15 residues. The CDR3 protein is CASSSGLLRVGELFF. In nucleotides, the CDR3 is TGTGCCAGCAGTTCGGGACTCCTCCGGGTCGGGGAGCTGTTTTTT.